The present entry profiles one T cell receptor beta chain with its context. Its antigen remains unknown. This sample was taken from a study of T cell responses to AZD1222 COVID-19 vaccine. Study as a whole: Pooled in the analysis were second doses at about 4 or about 12 weeks. General observations from the study: Dominant CD4 TCR responses targeted spike regions 160-218 and 743-854. No day 14 peak samples; only post-peak repertoires were characterized.

Losses at the gene ends were 4 bases for V and 0 bases for J; bases not matched to a gene: 7. This CDR3 is 16 amino acids long. Germline CDR1 SGHRS, CDR2 YFSETQ. Method: immunoSEQ multiplex PCR; TCRdb's copy keeps in-frame clones and lacks some. Found here are about 150,000 clones, 85% to 95% of them singletons; the top ten hold 1.3%. This sequence originates from an adult in good health. Source: peripheral blood, taken on day 0 of AZD1222 vaccination. The V call is TRBV5-1, the J call TRBJ2-3; 8 bases agree with TRBD2. CDR3 loop: CASSTTGGPSTDTQYF. Written as DNA, the CDR3 is TGCGCCAGCAGCACCACGGGGGGGCCGAGCACAGATACGCAGTATTTT.